These T cell receptor beta chains were read from a single sample in a study of cytomegalovirus exposure and HLA in healthy donors. Libraries were prepared by immunoSEQ multiplex PCR; TCRdb keeps only in-frame clonotypes and omits some of them. In the table there are fewer than 200,000 clones, over 80% of which are singletons. Input material: PBMCs. Receptors were obtained from a woman aged 45-60 years in good health and CMV-seropositive. CDR3s include the opening cysteine and the closing phenylalanine or tryptophan. A D gene is named only where the DNA matches it firmly. The size of a clone is reported for some rows only, either as once, few or many, or as a class for expanded clones.

J: TRBJ2-1; size: -; V: TRBV20-1; D: -; DNA: TGCAGTGCTAGACCAGACTATGAGCAGTTCTTC; CDR3: CSARPDYEQFF
J: TRBJ2-7; size: -; V: TRBV28; D: -; DNA: TGTGCCAGCAGTTTACCCCAGGGGAAGGAACCCTACGAGCAGTACTTC; CDR3: CASSLPQGKEPYEQYF
J: TRBJ1-2; size: -; V: TRBV28; D: -; DNA: TGTGCCAGCAGTTTAGCGGATGGCTACACCTTC; CDR3: CASSLADGYTF
J: TRBJ1-1; size: -; V: TRBV7-9; D: -; DNA: TGTGCCAGCAGCTTTCAGAACACTGAAGCTTTCTTT; CDR3: CASSFQNTEAFF
J: TRBJ1-2; size: -; V: TRBV4-3; D: -; DNA: TGCGCCAGCAGCCAAGATCGCGCGGGCGGCTATGGCTACACCTTC; CDR3: CASSQDRAGGYGYTF
J: TRBJ2-7; size: -; V: TRBV5-1; D: -; DNA: TGCGCCAGCAGCGAGGCAGGGTATGGCTCCTACGAGCAGTACTTC; CDR3: CASSEAGYGSYEQYF
J: TRBJ2-1; size: -; V: TRBV7-9; D: TRBD1; DNA: TGTGCCAGCAGCCCGAGGACAGGGTCTCCTAAAGGATTCAACAATGAGCAGTTCTTC; CDR3: CASSPRTGSPKGFNNEQFF
J: TRBJ2-3; size: -; V: TRBV10-1; D: TRBD1; DNA: TGCGCCAGCAGTGAGCCGCCCGGGACAGGGGGCACAGATACGCAGTATTTT; CDR3: CASSEPPGTGGTDTQYF
J: TRBJ2-7; size: few; V: TRBV4-1; D: -; DNA: TGCGCCAGCAGCCCCTCGAGGGACATGGATACCTACGAGCAGTACTTC; CDR3: CASSPSRDMDTYEQYF
J: TRBJ2-1; size: -; V: TRBV5-1; D: TRBD2; DNA: TGCGCCAGCAGCATCGGGGGGCTACTAGCGGGGGACAATGAGCAGTTCTTC; CDR3: CASSIGGLLAGDNEQFF
J: TRBJ1-2; size: -; V: TRBV30; D: -; DNA: TGTGCCTGCCAGTGGGGACATTCCCAACGGGGCTACACCTTC; CDR3: CACQWGHSQRGYTF
J: TRBJ1-3; size: -; V: TRBV6-1; D: -; DNA: TGTGCCAGCAGTGGACAGCTCCTGGGAAACACCATATATTTT; CDR3: CASSGQLLGNTIYF
J: TRBJ1-1; size: -; V: TRBV10-3; D: -; DNA: TGTGCCATCAGTGAGCCGCCAGGGGTGATTAGGACTGAAGCTTTCTTT; CDR3: CAISEPPGVIRTEAFF
J: TRBJ2-3; size: -; V: TRBV11-2; D: -; DNA: TGTGCCAGCAGCCCCCACCCGACTAACCAAGATACGCAGTATTTT; CDR3: CASSPHPTNQDTQYF
J: TRBJ2-1; size: -; V: TRBV5-1; D: TRBD2; DNA: TGCGCCAGCAGCTTGGACGGGACTAGCATTGAGCAGTTCTTC; CDR3: CASSLDGTSIEQFF
J: TRBJ2-3; size: -; V: TRBV29-1; D: -; DNA: TGCAGCGTTGACGGCGGGACGACAGATACGCAGTATTTT; CDR3: CSVDGGTTDTQYF
J: TRBJ2-5; size: -; V: TRBV25-1; D: TRBD1; DNA: TGTGCCAGCACCGGGACAGGCATGAAGGAGACCCAGTACTTC; CDR3: CASTGTGMKETQYF
J: TRBJ1-2; size: -; V: TRBV5-4; D: -; DNA: TGTGCCAGCAGCTTTCCCCTTGCGGGGGGGGCGGGTGGCTACACCTTC; CDR3: CASSFPLAGGAGGYTF
J: TRBJ1-2; size: -; V: TRBV5-1; D: TRBD1; DNA: TGCGCCAGCAGCTCCCGGACAGGGGTTGATGGCTACACCTTC; CDR3: CASSSRTGVDGYTF
J: TRBJ2-1; size: -; V: TRBV9; D: TRBD2; DNA: TGTGCCAGCAGCGTAGGACTAGCCGCTGAGCAGTTCTTC; CDR3: CASSVGLAAEQFF
J: TRBJ2-2; size: -; V: TRBV2; D: TRBD2; DNA: TGTGCCAGCAGTCCACCTTTCTCGACTAGCGGGAGGAAGAAGGAGCTGTTTTTT; CDR3: CASSPPFSTSGRKKELFF
J: TRBJ1-5; size: -; V: TRBV19; D: -; DNA: TGTGCCAGTAGTGGGGGGTTTCAGCCCCAGCATTTT; CDR3: CASSGGFQPQHF
J: TRBJ1-5; size: once; V: TRBV6-1; D: TRBD1; DNA: TGTGCCAGCAGTCCAGGGGGAAGCAATCAGCCCCAGCATTTT; CDR3: CASSPGGSNQPQHF
J: TRBJ1-2; size: few; V: TRBV2; D: TRBD1; DNA: TGTGCCAGCAAGCTCCGGGACAGTAACTATGGCTACACCTTC; CDR3: CASKLRDSNYGYTF
J: TRBJ1-5; size: -; V: TRBV7-9; D: -; DNA: TGTGCCAGCAGCTTAGGACTAGGCAGGGATGAGCAGCCCCAGCATTTT; CDR3: CASSLGLGRDEQPQHF
J: TRBJ2-3; size: -; V: TRBV15; D: TRBD1; DNA: TGTGCCACCAGCAAGGCCCAAGGGGGCTGGGGAGATACGCAGTATTTT; CDR3: CATSKAQGGWGDTQYF
J: TRBJ1-1; size: once; V: TRBV5-1; D: TRBD1; DNA: TGCGCCAGCAGCTCGGGACAGGGAACTGAAGCTTTCTTT; CDR3: CASSSGQGTEAFF
J: TRBJ2-1; size: -; V: TRBV5-4; D: TRBD2; DNA: TGTGCCAGCAGCTTGGATAGCGGGAGGGCCAATGAGCAGTTCTTC; CDR3: CASSLDSGRANEQFF
J: TRBJ2-3; size: -; V: TRBV11-3; D: TRBD2; DNA: TGTGCCAGCAGCTTTGGAGCGGGAGTTACAGATACGCAGTATTTT; CDR3: CASSFGAGVTDTQYF
J: TRBJ1-4; size: -; V: TRBV9; D: -; DNA: TGTGCCAGCAGCGGGGGTGGTGGGAGTGCAACTAATGAAAAACTGTTTTTT; CDR3: CASSGGGGSATNEKLFF
J: TRBJ2-1; size: -; V: TRBV9; D: -; DNA: TGTGCCAGCAGCTACGGCGGCCTTAACAATGAGCAGTTCTTC; CDR3: CASSYGGLNNEQFF
J: TRBJ2-1; size: -; V: TRBV6-8; D: TRBD1; DNA: TGTGCCAGCAGTTCAAACGAAGGGTTGAGACAGGGGGATAGTTATGAGCAGTTCTTC; CDR3: CASSSNEGLRQGDSYEQFF
J: TRBJ2-2; size: -; V: TRBV5-1; D: -; DNA: TGCGCCAGCTCCCCCGGGGACTCCCACACCGGGGAGCTGTTTTTT; CDR3: CASSPGDSHTGELFF
J: TRBJ2-7; size: -; V: TRBV28; D: -; DNA: TGTGCCAGCAGTCTTCAGGGATCCAATTTAGAGTTC; CDR3: CASSLQGSNLEF
J: TRBJ1-1; size: -; V: TRBV18; D: -; DNA: TGTGCCAGCTCACCCTCCGACGGGAGAAACACTGAAGCTTTCTTT; CDR3: CASSPSDGRNTEAFF
J: TRBJ2-3; size: -; V: TRBV5-6; D: TRBD1; DNA: TGTGCCAGCAGCTTGCCCTGGGACAGGGGGGTAGTAGATACGCAGTATTTT; CDR3: CASSLPWDRGVVDTQYF
J: TRBJ2-3; size: -; V: TRBV9; D: TRBD2; DNA: TGTGCCAGCAGCCCTAAGGGTAGCGGGGGCACAGATACGCAGTATTTT; CDR3: CASSPKGSGGTDTQYF
J: TRBJ1-6; size: few; V: TRBV30; D: -; DNA: TGTGCCTGGAGTGATAACAGTGGACCCCTCCACTTT; CDR3: CAWSDNSGPLHF
J: TRBJ1-5; size: -; V: TRBV12-2; D: -; DNA: TGTGCAAGTCGCGGAGACAGGGCAAGACAGCCCCAGCATTTT; CDR3: CASRGDRARQPQHF
J: TRBJ2-3; size: once; V: TRBV20-1; D: -; DNA: TGCAGTGCTAGTCAAGATACGCAGTATTTT; CDR3: CSASQDTQYF
J: TRBJ1-4; size: few; V: TRBV6-6; D: -; DNA: TGTGCCAGCAGTTACAAAGGGGGTAATGAAAAACTGTTTTTT; CDR3: CASSYKGGNEKLFF
J: TRBJ2-7; size: -; V: TRBV19; D: -; DNA: TGTGCCAGTAGTATCACAGAGTCGGGGGTATACGAGCAGTACTTC; CDR3: CASSITESGVYEQYF
J: TRBJ2-7; size: -; V: TRBV25-1; D: -; DNA: TGTGCCAGCAGTCCCCAGACAGACCCGTCCTACGAGCAGTACTTC; CDR3: CASSPQTDPSYEQYF
J: TRBJ2-7; size: -; V: TRBV27; D: -; DNA: TGTGCCAGCAGTTTCACTGGGGGCCCTAAAACCTACGAGCAGTACTTC; CDR3: CASSFTGGPKTYEQYF
J: TRBJ1-6; size: -; V: TRBV5-1; D: TRBD1; DNA: TGCGCCAGCAGCCTCGACAGGGGAGGCGGCTCCTATAATTCACCCCTCCACTTT; CDR3: CASSLDRGGGSYNSPLHF
J: TRBJ2-7; size: -; V: TRBV7-3; D: TRBD2; DNA: TGTGCCAGCAGCTTAGGTAACGGGAGGGCCCAGGAGCAGTACTTC; CDR3: CASSLGNGRAQEQYF
J: TRBJ2-7; size: -; V: TRBV27; D: -; DNA: TGTGCCAGCAGTCCCATTCACTCTCCTTTGGAGCAGTACTTC; CDR3: CASSPIHSPLEQYF
J: TRBJ2-1; size: few; V: TRBV20-1; D: TRBD2; DNA: TGCAGTGCCGGGACTAGCAATGAGCAGTTCTTC; CDR3: CSAGTSNEQFF
J: TRBJ2-7; size: -; V: TRBV7-8; D: TRBD2; DNA: TGTGCCAGCAGCCAACGGGACTACGCCTGGGAGCAGTACTTC; CDR3: CASSQRDYAWEQYF
J: TRBJ2-5; size: -; V: TRBV7-9; D: -; DNA: TGTGCCAGCAGCTTAGACAGTCAGGAGACCCAGTACTTC; CDR3: CASSLDSQETQYF
J: TRBJ1-1; size: -; V: TRBV14; D: -; DNA: TGTGCCAGCAGCCCGCGGACCCAGGGAGCGGGAACTTTCTTT; CDR3: CASSPRTQGAGTFF
J: TRBJ1-2; size: -; V: TRBV18; D: TRBD1; DNA: TGTGCCAGCTCACCCGGACAGGGTACTAACTATGGCTACACCTTC; CDR3: CASSPGQGTNYGYTF
J: TRBJ1-3; size: -; V: TRBV18; D: TRBD1; DNA: TGTGCCAGCTCACCTCAGGGGACAGGCCGAAACACCATATATTTT; CDR3: CASSPQGTGRNTIYF
J: TRBJ2-7; size: once; V: TRBV15; D: -; DNA: TGTGCCACCAGCAACCCAGGGCGGTACGAGCAGTACTTC; CDR3: CATSNPGRYEQYF
J: TRBJ1-5; size: -; V: TRBV19; D: -; DNA: TGTGCCAGTACCCCCCTGGACATTAATCAGCCCCAGCATTTT; CDR3: CASTPLDINQPQHF